The 13 T cell receptor beta chains given below trace back to one sample, sequenced in a study of radiotherapy plus CTLA-4 blockade in lung cancer. Produced via immunoSEQ multiplex PCR; TCRdb's table is partial and in-frame only. The sample consists of roughly 100,000 clones, 70% to 90% of them appearing once. Sequenced here: peripheral blood, sampled from a patient treated with radiotherapy plus ipilimumab. All receptors come from a human donor with non-small cell lung cancer that progressed on radiotherapy plus ipilimumab. Some clones in this sample may be carry-over from other donors' samples.

The chain has TRBV7-2 and TRBJ1-1; TRBD1 might be the D (6 bases). In germline, CDR1 is SGHTA, CDR2 FQGNSA. This CDR3 is 16 amino acids long. V was trimmed by 6 bases and J by 2 bases, leaving 19 bases between them. CDR3 sequence reads: CASSPDWDTINTEAFF. The CDR3 DNA follows: TGTGCCAGCAGTCCAGACTGGGACACAATTAACACTGAAGCTTTCTTT.

The chain has TRBV7-6 and TRBJ2-5, with TRBD2 matching 9 bases. CDR3 size: 17 residues. The trim removed 3 bases at V and 1 base at J, leaving 9 bases unmatched. Germline V gene sequence: CDR1 SGHVS, CDR2 FNYEAQ. CDR3 protein: CASSFFSGGARQETQYF. DNA for the CDR3: TGTGCCAGCAGCTTTTTTAGCGGGGGCGCTCGCCAAGAGACCCAGTACTTC.

J is TRBJ1-1 and V is TRBV6-1, with D possibly being TRBD1 (6 bases). V lost 6 bases and J 0 bases, leaving 11 bases between the germline ends. The CDR3 runs 14 residues. Per the germline V gene, CDR1 is MNHNS and CDR2 is SASEGT. The CDR3 DNA reads TGTGCCAGCAGGATGGACAGATTGAACACTGAAGCTTTCTTT. It is translated as CASRMDRLNTEAFF.

The CDR3 nucleotides read TGCGCCAGCAGTGTGGGGGCGGAAAATTCACCCCTCCACTTT. Its protein product is CASSVGAENSPLHF. The chain employs TRBV23-1 and TRBJ1-6, with D perhaps matching TRBD1 (6 bases). TRBV23-1 is labeled an ORF, and its function is uncertain. Trimming took 5 bases from V and 7 from J, leaving 12 bases between them. The CDR3 sequence is 14 residues long.

The rearrangement uses TRBV6-5 and TRBJ2-7, with 10 positions matching TRBD2. V lost 2 bases to trimming and J lost 2 bases; unmatched junction nucleotides: 3. The CDR3 runs to 15 residues. The germline CDR1 and CDR2 sequences are MNHEY and SVGAGI. CDR3 coding DNA: TGTGCCAGCAGTTACGTAGCGGGGGGCCCCTACGAGCAGTACTTC. It encodes CASSYVAGGPYEQYF.

Here the CDR3 reads CASSYSAGSNYGYTF. CDR3 DNA sequence: TGTGCCAGCAGTTACTCAGCAGGGTCGAACTATGGCTACACCTTC. The chain employs TRBV6-5 and TRBJ1-2; possible D gene TRBD1, 5 bases. V was trimmed by 0 bases and J by 2 bases, leaving 10 bases between them. CDR1 and CDR2 from the germline V gene are MNHEY and SVGAGI. The CDR3 length is 15 residues.

This chain uses TRBV5-1 with TRBJ1-3; D is ambiguous. Germline V gene sequence: CDR1 SGHRS, CDR2 YFSETQ. The CDR3 sequence is 19 residues long. V was clipped by 0 bases and J by 0 bases, with 19 bases between them. The DNA for the CDR3 is TGCGCCAGCAGCTTGGCCGGTTCCTCATCTGGTTTCTCTGGAAACACCATATATTTT. Its translation: CASSLAGSSSGFSGNTIYF. Full variable domain (remainder filled in from reference TRBV5-1 and TRBJ1-3): KAGVTQTPRYLIKTRGQQVTLSCSPISGHRSVSWYQQTPGQGLQFLFEYFSETQRNKGNFPGRFSGRQFSNSRSEMNVSTLELGDSALYLCASSLAGSSSGFSGNTIYFGEGSWLTVV.

This sequence joins TRBV13 and TRBJ2-5, with D perhaps matching TRBD1 (5 bases). CDR3 size: 12 residues. CDR1 PRHDT and CDR2 FYEKMQ come from the germline V gene (reference sequence). Between the trimmed V and J ends, which lost 1 base and 9 bases, there was a span of 9 bases. CDR3 amino acids: CASSLEARAQYF. CDR3 in DNA: TGTGCCAGCAGCTTAGAGGCCAGGGCCCAGTACTTC.

CDR3 nucleotide sequence: TGCGCCAGCAGCCAAGATAGGGCCAGGGGTTACGAGCAGTACTTC. This translates into CASSQDRARGYEQYF. This sequence joins TRBV4-3 and TRBJ2-7; possibly TRBD1 for D (6 bases). Germline lookup yields CDR1 LGHNA and CDR2 YSLEER. The CDR3 has 15 amino acids. V was cut by 0 bases and J by 4 bases, with 13 bases left in between.

This clone qualifies as medium-sized. The genes are TRBV28 and TRBJ2-2; 9 positions match TRBD2. CDR1 and CDR2 (germline): MDHEN, SYDVKM. The CDR3 covers 16 residues. Trimming took 6 bases from V and 2 from J; bases not matched to a gene: 7. The DNA of the CDR3 is TGTGCCAGCAGGATACGGGGACTAGCAAACACCGGGGAGCTGTTTTTT. It encodes CASRIRGLANTGELFF.

This rearrangement joins TRBV5-4 to TRBJ2-6; tentative D call: TRBD1 (6 bases). CDR1 SGHNT and CDR2 YYREEE come from the germline V gene (reference sequence). The CDR3 is 15 residues long. The V end lost 5 bases, the J end lost 4 bases, and 13 bases lay between the germline ends. The CDR3 DNA reads TGTGCCAGCAGTTTACAGGGTTCCGGGGCCAACGTCCTGACTTTC. It codes for CASSLQGSGANVLTF.

This clone was found a few times. In DNA form, the CDR3 reads TGTGCCAGCAGCCAGGGGCTTAACTATGGCTACACCTTC. Translating gives CASSQGLNYGYTF. The J gene is TRBJ1-2, the V gene TRBV11-2, with D possibly TRBD1 on 6 matching bases. CDR1 and CDR2 (germline): SGHAT, FQNNGV. The CDR3 runs to 13 residues. The V gene lost 5 bases and the J gene lost 1 base, with 8 bases spanning the gap.

The V call is TRBV4-2, the J call TRBJ2-2; the D call may be TRBD1 or TRBD2 (5 bases each). Germline V gene data show CDR1 as LGHNA and CDR2 as YNFKEQ. This CDR3 has 15 residues. V lost 0 bases, J lost 4 bases, and 9 bases lay in between. This CDR3 reads CASSQDFGGTGELFF. CDR3 in DNA: TGTGCCAGCAGCCAAGATTTTGGGGGCACCGGGGAGCTGTTTTTT.